This T cell receptor (beta chain) comes out of a study of blood T cell repertoires in COVID-19. In the original workflow: It was from reference gene primer amplification that nucleated cell counts were estimated. Libraries were prepared by immunoSEQ multiplex PCR; TCRdb keeps only in-frame clonotypes and omits some of them. The V and J calls and clone size come from that table; D and trimming were worked out from the DNA. Of fewer than 200,000 clones listed, about nine tenths are singletons. V dropped 2 bases and J dropped 5 bases, with 13 bases sitting between them. From germline, CDR1 is GTSNPN and CDR2 SVGIG (reference sequence). CDR3 size: 14 residues.

The sequencing sample was made of peripheral blood. The receptor comes from a young man who had recovered from COVID-19. The chain couples TRBV30 to TRBJ2-1, with D possibly matching TRBD1 (6 bases). The CDR3 DNA reads TGTGCCTGGAGTAACAGGGCTGGTCACAATGAGCAGTTCTTC. The encoded protein is CAWSNRAGHNEQFF.